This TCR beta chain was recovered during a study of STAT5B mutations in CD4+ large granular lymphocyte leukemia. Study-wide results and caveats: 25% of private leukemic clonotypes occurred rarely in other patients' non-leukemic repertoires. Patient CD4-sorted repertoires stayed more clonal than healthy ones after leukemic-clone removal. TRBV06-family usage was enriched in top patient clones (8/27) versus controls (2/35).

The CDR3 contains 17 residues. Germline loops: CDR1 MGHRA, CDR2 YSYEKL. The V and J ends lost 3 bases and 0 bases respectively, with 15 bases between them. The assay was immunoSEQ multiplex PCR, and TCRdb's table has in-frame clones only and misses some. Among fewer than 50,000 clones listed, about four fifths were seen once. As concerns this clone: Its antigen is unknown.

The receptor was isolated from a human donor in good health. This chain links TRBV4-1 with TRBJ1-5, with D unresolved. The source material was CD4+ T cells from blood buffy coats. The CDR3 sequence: CASSHASASYSNQPQHF. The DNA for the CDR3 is TGCGCCAGCAGCCACGCCAGTGCCTCCTATAGCAATCAGCCCCAGCATTTT.